The 18 T cell receptor beta chains below all came from one sample that was sequenced in a study of blood T cell repertoires in COVID-19. Data came from immunoSEQ multiplex PCR; TCRdb stores just in-frame clones and leaves some out. The table shows roughly 250,000 clones, with 70% to 90% occurring only once. The material sequenced was PBMCs or T cells enriched from blood (not recorded which). The receptors derive from a woman in her forties or fifties who had recovered from COVID-19.

The chain joins TRBV3-1 (or the pseudogene TRBV3-2) to TRBJ1-1; D gene uncertain. Trimming removed 1 base at V and 5 bases at J, with 11 bases between. This CDR3 has 14 amino acids. Germline V gene sequence: CDR1 LGHDT, CDR2 YNNKEL (reference sequence). The CDR3 sequence is CASSQVRGKTEAFF. Written as DNA, the CDR3 is TGTGCCAGCAGCCAAGTGCGGGGTAAAACTGAAGCTTTCTTT.

Regarding this clone: At one end, the junction sequence differs from germline, possibly due to a read error. The genes are TRBV6-1 and TRBJ2-7; D remains ambiguous. The CDR3 totals 13 residues. Germline values: CDR1 MNHNS, CDR2 SASEGT. The CDR3 region has the DNA TGTGCCAGCAGAGAAGGATCGGCCTACGAGCAGTACTTC. Protein: CASREGSAYEQYF.

The chain carries TRBV6-5 and TRBJ1-4; TRBD1 matches at 7 bases. The J segment lost 4 bases and the V segment lost 2 bases, leaving 7 bases of the junction unmatched. Germline V gives CDR1 MNHEY, CDR2 SVGAGI. The CDR3 loop spans 16 amino acids. CDR3 loop: CASSYRLQGNNEKLFF. The CDR3, as DNA: TGTGCCAGCAGTTACCGCTTACAGGGGAATAATGAAAAACTGTTTTTT.

V and J are TRBV28 and TRBJ1-5, with no clear D. V lost 2 bases and J lost 7, with 9 bases in between. CDR1 and CDR2 from the germline V gene are MDHEN and SYDVKM. The CDR3 covers 13 residues. CDR3 loop: CASSLGGRQPQHF. CDR3 DNA: TGTGCCAGCAGTTTAGGAGGGAGGCAGCCCCAGCATTTT.

This clone was counted a single time. V and J are TRBV2 and TRBJ2-1, with TRBD1 matching 10 bases. The length of the CDR3 is 13 residues. Looked up from germline, CDR1 is SNHLY and CDR2 is FYNNEI. J lost 6 bases, V lost 6 bases, and 2 bases had no gene match. This CDR3 is CASRDRGPNEQFF. For the CDR3, the DNA is TGTGCCAGCAGAGACAGGGGGCCCAATGAGCAGTTCTTC.

The chain couples TRBV19 to TRBJ2-6; tentatively, D is TRBD2 (6 bases). Germline assignment: CDR1 LNHDA and CDR2 SQIVND (reference sequence). The ends were cut back, 1 base at V and 3 bases at J, with 10 bases in the middle. The CDR3 has 16 amino acids. CDR3 sequence (DNA): TGTGCCAGTAGTATAGTGGGAGGAAGTGGGGCCAACGTCCTGACTTTC. Amino acids: CASSIVGGSGANVLTF.

The rearrangement links TRBV28 to TRBJ2-1; 7 bases match TRBD1. This CDR3 region has 14 residues. Germline values: CDR1 MDHEN, CDR2 SYDVKM. V trimming: 6 bases; J trimming: 7 bases; junction bases outside the gene matches: 9. As DNA, the CDR3 is TGTGCCAGCAGGCAGCACAGGGGAATAAATGAGCAGTTCTTC. Translating gives CASRQHRGINEQFF.

The rearrangement links TRBV7-2 to TRBJ2-2; TRBD1 matches at 7 bases. Germline values: CDR1 SGHTA, CDR2 FQGNSA. This CDR3 contains 16 residues. Losses at the gene ends were 2 bases for V and 0 bases for J; bases not matched to a gene: 3. CDR3 in DNA: TGTGCCAGCAGCTTAATGGGACAGACGAACACCGGGGAGCTGTTTTTT. Its translation: CASSLMGQTNTGELFF. Variable domain in full (rest from reference TRBV7-2 and TRBJ2-2): GAGVSQSPSNKVTEKGKDVELRCDPISGHTALYWYRQSLGQGLEFLIYFQGNSAPDKSGLPSDRFSAERTGGSVSTLTIQRTQQEDSAVYLCASSLMGQTNTGELFFGEGSRLTVL.

This rearrangement joins TRBV10-1 to TRBJ1-1; the D is unclear. V lost 2 bases and J lost 3, with 7 bases in between. The CDR3 contains 13 residues. The germline V gene encodes CDR1 WNHNN and CDR2 SYGVQD (reference sequence). The CDR3 loop is CASSERRDTEAFF. CDR3 bases: TGCGCCAGCAGTGAGAGACGGGACACTGAAGCTTTCTTT.

V and J are TRBV12-3 or TRBV12-4 and TRBJ1-2; D perhaps matches TRBD1 (6 bases). V was shortened by 5 bases and J by 8 bases, with 15 bases between the two germline ends. This CDR3 region has 13 residues. CDR3 nucleotide sequence: TGTGCCAGCAGTCTCGGACAGAATGAGGGCTACACCTTC. This sequence encodes CASSLGQNEGYTF.

V gene TRBV11-1 combines with J gene TRBJ2-5; tentatively, D is TRBD1 (7 bases). This CDR3 has 13 amino acids. Germline-derived CDR1 and CDR2 are SGHAT and FQDESV (reference sequence). V shed 5 bases and J shed 7 bases, with 14 bases lying between them. The CDR3 coding sequence is TGTGCCAGCAGCCTGCAGGGGGAGGCGACCCAGTACTTC. Protein product: CASSLQGEATQYF.

This clone was observed a handful of times. The chain carries TRBV9 and TRBJ2-1; 10 bases fit TRBD2. This CDR3 spans 16 amino acids. The J segment lost 2 bases and the V segment lost 4 bases, leaving 6 bases of the junction unmatched. Germline CDR1 SGDLS, CDR2 YYNGEE. For the CDR3, the DNA is TGTGCCAGCAGCCTATGGACTAGCGGTACCTACAATGAGCAGTTCTTC. It encodes CASSLWTSGTYNEQFF.

This rearrangement joins TRBV2 to TRBJ2-1; 14 bases align to TRBD2. CDR3 length equals 15 residues. Germline values: CDR1 SNHLY, CDR2 FYNNEI. V shed 7 bases, J shed 9 bases, and the junction held 8 bases outside the gene matches. The DNA for the CDR3 is TGTGCCAGCATGAGTCTAGGACTAGCGGGAGGTGAGCAGTTCTTC. This sequence encodes CASMSLGLAGGEQFF.

This clone was counted only a few times. The chain employs TRBV29-1 and TRBJ1-1; D is unclear. Germline CDR1 is SQVTM and CDR2 is ANQGSEA. Deletions cut 5 bases from V and 1 base from J, with 11 bases between. The length of the CDR3 is 13 residues. The CDR3 loop is CSVSEGTNTEAFF. In DNA, the CDR3 is TGCAGCGTTTCCGAGGGCACGAACACTGAAGCTTTCTTT. Supplemented by reference TRBV29-1 and TRBJ1-1, the full variable domain reads SAVISQKPSRDICQRGTSLTIQCQVDSQVTMMFWYRQQPGQSLTLIATANQGSEATYESGFVIDKFPISRPNLTFSTLTVSNMSPEDSSIYLCSVSEGTNTEAFFGQGTRLTVV.

The V call is TRBV7-9, the J call TRBJ2-7; D perhaps matches TRBD1 (6 bases). Germline V gives CDR1 SEHNR, CDR2 FQNEAQ (reference sequence). V lost 2 bases, J lost 2 bases, and 10 bases lay in between. This CDR3 spans 14 amino acids. DNA for the CDR3: TGTGCCAGCAGCTTACAGGGGTCTACCTACGAGCAGTACTTC. Translated: CASSLQGSTYEQYF. Supplemented by reference TRBV7-9 and TRBJ2-7, the full variable domain reads DTGVSQNPRHKITKRGQNVTFRCDPISEHNRLYWYRQTLGQGPEFLTYFQNEAQLEKSRLLSDRFSAERPKGSFSTLEIQRTEQGDSAMYLCASSLQGSTYEQYFGPGTRLTVT.

Comments on this clone: Distinct nucleotide sequences in the sample also encode this CDR3. The chain combines TRBV28 with TRBJ2-1; no clear D. The CDR3 spans 11 residues. Trimming removed 6 bases at V and 10 bases at J, with 10 bases between. In germline, CDR1 is MDHEN, CDR2 SYDVKM. CDR3 loop: CASSLSREQFF. The CDR3 nucleotides read TGTGCCAGCAGCCTAAGTCGAGAGCAGTTCTTC.

In the case of this clone: Sequence at one end of the junction differs from germline and may be a read error. The gene calls are TRBV5-1 and TRBJ2-2, with D tentatively TRBD1 or TRBD2 (5 bases each). The CDR3 runs 15 residues. Germline V gene sequence: CDR1 SGHRS, CDR2 YFSETQ. The CDR3 bases are TGCGCCAGCACCTTGAGGGGTAGTGAGACCGGGGAGCTGTTTTTT. Translation: CASTLRGSETGELFF. Looking up the rest from reference TRBV5-1 and TRBJ2-2 gives the full variable domain: KAGVTQTPRYLIKTRGQQVTLSCSPISGHRSVSWYQQTPGQGLQFLFEYFSETQRNKGNFPGRFSGRQFSNSRSEMNVSTLELGDSALYLCASTLRGSETGELFFGEGSRLTVL.

The genes are TRBV10-3 and TRBJ1-2; 9 positions agree with TRBD1. The CDR3 runs 15 residues. Germline CDR1 and CDR2: ENHRY and SYGVKD. J gave up 6 bases and V 2 bases, and 7 bases lay outside the gene matches. Here the CDR3 DNA reads TGTGCCATCAGTGAGAGGGGAACAGGGGGCAATGGCTACACCTTC. Residues: CAISERGTGGNGYTF.